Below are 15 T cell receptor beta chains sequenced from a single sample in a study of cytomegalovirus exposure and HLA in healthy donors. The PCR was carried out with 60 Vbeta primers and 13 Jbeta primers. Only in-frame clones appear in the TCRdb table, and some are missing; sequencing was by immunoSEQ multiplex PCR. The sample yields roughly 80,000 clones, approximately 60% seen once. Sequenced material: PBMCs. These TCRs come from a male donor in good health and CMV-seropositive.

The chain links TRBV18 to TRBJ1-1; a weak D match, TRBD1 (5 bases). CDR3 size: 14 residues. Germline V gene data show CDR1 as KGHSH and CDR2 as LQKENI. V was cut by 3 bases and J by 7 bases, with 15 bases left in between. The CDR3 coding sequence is TGTGCCAGCTCACCCCGCTTCAGGGAGGGTGAAGCTTTCTTT. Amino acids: CASSPRFREGEAFF. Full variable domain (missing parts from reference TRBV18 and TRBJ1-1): NAGVMQNPRHLVRRRGQEARLRCSPMKGHSHVYWYRQLPEEGLKFMVYLQKENIIDESGMPKERFSAEFPKEGPSILRIQQVVRGDSAAYFCASSPRFREGEAFFGQGTRLTVV.

CDR3 DNA: TGTGCCAGCAGTTCGGAAGGGGGAAGCGGGGAGCTGTTTTTT. Encoded protein: CASSSEGGSGELFF. The chain carries TRBV6-4 and TRBJ2-2; tentative D call: TRBD1 (6 bases). V lost 5 bases, J lost 7 bases, and 14 bases lay in between. This CDR3 is built from 14 residues. CDR1 MRHNA and CDR2 SNTAGT come from the germline V gene.

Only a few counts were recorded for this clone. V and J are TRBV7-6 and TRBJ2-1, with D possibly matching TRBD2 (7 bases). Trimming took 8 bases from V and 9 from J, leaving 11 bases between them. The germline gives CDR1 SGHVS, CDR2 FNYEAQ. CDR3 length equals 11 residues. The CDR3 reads CASQRGGEQFF. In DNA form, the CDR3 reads TGTGCCAGCCAGAGGGGGGGTGAGCAGTTCTTC.

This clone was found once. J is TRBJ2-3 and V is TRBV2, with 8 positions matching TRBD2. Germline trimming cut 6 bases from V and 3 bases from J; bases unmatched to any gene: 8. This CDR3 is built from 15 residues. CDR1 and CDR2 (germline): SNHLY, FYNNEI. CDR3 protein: CASSSGRGGTDTQYF. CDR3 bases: TGTGCCAGCAGCTCCGGGAGGGGTGGGACAGATACGCAGTATTTT.

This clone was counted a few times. The CDR3 protein is CASSPGDRVLSPKHF. CDR3 DNA sequence: TGTGCCAGCTCACCAGGGGACAGGGTGTTATCCCCAAAACATTTT. The J gene is TRBJ1-5, the V gene TRBV18; 9 bases are a match to TRBD1. V lost 2 bases and J lost 16; bases outside the gene matches: 15. The CDR3 spans 15 residues. The germline V gene encodes CDR1 KGHSH and CDR2 LQKENI.

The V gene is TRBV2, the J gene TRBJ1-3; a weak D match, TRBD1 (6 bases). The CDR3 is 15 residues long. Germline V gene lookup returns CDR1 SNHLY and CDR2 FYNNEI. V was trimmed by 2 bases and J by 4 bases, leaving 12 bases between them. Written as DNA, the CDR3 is TGTGCCAGCAGTGAAAATACAGGGTCCGGAAACACCATATATTTT. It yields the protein CASSENTGSGNTIYF.

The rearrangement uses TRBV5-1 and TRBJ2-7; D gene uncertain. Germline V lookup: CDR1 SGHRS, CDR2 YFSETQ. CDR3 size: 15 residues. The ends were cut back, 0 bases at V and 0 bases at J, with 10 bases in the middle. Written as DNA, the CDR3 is TGCGCCAGCAGCTTGGATGCTGTCAGCTCCTACGAGCAGTACTTC. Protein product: CASSLDAVSSYEQYF.

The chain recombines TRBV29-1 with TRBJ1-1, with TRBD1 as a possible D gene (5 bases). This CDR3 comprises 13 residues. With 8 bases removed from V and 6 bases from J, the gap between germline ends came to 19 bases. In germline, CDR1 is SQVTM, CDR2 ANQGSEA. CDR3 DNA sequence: TGCAGCACTCGGGACGGGGGAGGGCCTGAAGCTTTCTTT. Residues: CSTRDGGGPEAFF.

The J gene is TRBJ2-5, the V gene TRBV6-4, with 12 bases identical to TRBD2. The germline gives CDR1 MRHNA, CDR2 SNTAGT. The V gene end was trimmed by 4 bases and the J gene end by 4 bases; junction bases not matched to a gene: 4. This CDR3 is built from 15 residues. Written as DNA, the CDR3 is TGTGCCAGCAGTGCCCTAGCGGGGGGGAGAGAGACCCAGTACTTC. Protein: CASSALAGGRETQYF.

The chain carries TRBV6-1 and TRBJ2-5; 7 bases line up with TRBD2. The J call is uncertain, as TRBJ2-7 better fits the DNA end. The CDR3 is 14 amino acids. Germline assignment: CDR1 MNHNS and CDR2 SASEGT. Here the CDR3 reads CASSAGGPLYEQYF. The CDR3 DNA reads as TGTGCCAGCAGTGCGGGGGGTCCCCTATACGAGCAGTACTTC.

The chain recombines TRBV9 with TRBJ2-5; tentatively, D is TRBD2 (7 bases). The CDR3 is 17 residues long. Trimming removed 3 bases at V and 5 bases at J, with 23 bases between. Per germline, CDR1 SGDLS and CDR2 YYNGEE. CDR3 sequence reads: CASSGPGGGGGRETQYF. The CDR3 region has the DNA TGTGCCAGCAGCGGGCCGGGGGGCGGGGGTGGAAGGGAGACCCAGTACTTC.

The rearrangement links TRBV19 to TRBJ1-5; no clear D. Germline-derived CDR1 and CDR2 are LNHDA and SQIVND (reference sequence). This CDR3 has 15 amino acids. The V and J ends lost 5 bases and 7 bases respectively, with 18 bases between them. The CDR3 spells CASSPADIAGQPQHF. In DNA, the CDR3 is TGTGCCAGTAGTCCCGCAGATATTGCGGGGCAGCCCCAGCATTTT. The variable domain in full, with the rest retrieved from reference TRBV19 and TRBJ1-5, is DGGITQSPKYLFRKEGQNVTLSCEQNLNHDAMYWYRQDPGQGLRLIYYSQIVNDFQKGDIAEGYSVSREKKESFPLTVTSAQKNPTAFYLCASSPADIAGQPQHFGDGTRLSIL.

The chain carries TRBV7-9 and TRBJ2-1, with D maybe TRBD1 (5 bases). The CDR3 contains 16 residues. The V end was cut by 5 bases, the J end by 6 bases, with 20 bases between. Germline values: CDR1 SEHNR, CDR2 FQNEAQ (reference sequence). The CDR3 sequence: CASSPRHGATGNEQFF. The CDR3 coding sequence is TGTGCCAGCAGCCCACGACATGGGGCTACGGGCAATGAGCAGTTCTTC.

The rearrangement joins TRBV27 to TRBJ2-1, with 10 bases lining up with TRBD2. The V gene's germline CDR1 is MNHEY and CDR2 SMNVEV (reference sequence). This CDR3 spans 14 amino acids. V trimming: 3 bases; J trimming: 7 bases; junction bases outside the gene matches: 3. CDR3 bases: TGTGCCAGCAGTTTCCGTAGCGGGAGGAATGAGCAGTTCTTC. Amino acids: CASSFRSGRNEQFF.

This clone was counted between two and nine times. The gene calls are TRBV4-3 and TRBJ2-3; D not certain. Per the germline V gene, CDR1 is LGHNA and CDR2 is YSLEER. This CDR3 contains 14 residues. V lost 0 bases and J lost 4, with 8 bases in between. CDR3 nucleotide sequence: TGCGCCAGCAGCCAAGATGGTACTTCAGATACGCAGTATTTT. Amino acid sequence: CASSQDGTSDTQYF.